These 10 T cell receptor beta chains share one sample of origin, sequenced in a study of OX40 agonist ivuxolimab in advanced cancers. The assay was immunoSEQ multiplex PCR, and TCRdb's table has in-frame clones only and misses some. The sample lists around 12,000 clones, approximately 84% occurring once. The sequenced sample was CD4+ or CD8+ T cells sorted from blood, obtained in a trial of the OX40 agonist ivuxolimab. The source of these receptors is an adult with an advanced solid tumor such as melanoma, head and neck, liver or kidney cancer.

The gene calls are TRBV19 and TRBJ2-5; TRBD1 agrees at 9 bases. Near its end, the DNA agrees better with TRBJ2-7, so the J call may be wrong. Germline V CDR1 and CDR2: LNHDA, SQIVND (reference sequence). The CDR3 is 15 amino acids. For the CDR3, the DNA is TGTGCCAGTAGTCCTGAGGACAGGGGTCTTTACGAGCAGTACTTC. The encoded protein is CASSPEDRGLYEQYF.

As regards this clone: This same CDR3 is encoded by further DNA sequences in the sample. V gene TRBV27 combines with J gene TRBJ2-7, with 8 bases matching TRBD2. This CDR3 contains 15 residues. The ends lost 2 bases at V and 4 bases at J; junction bases unmatched: 7. Germline-derived CDR1 and CDR2 are MNHEY and SMNVEV (reference sequence). In DNA form, the CDR3 reads TGTGCCAGCAGTTTAGGCAGCGGGAGCGGGTACGAGCAGTACTTC. Protein sequence: CASSLGSGSGYEQYF.

The chain combines TRBV11-2 with TRBJ2-7, with 9 bases fitting TRBD2. After removal of 3 bases from V and 2 bases from J, the junction contained 2 bases not matched to a gene. CDR1 and CDR2 from the germline V gene are SGHAT and FQNNGV. The CDR3 totals 14 residues. The CDR3 here is CASSFGTSTYEQYF. CDR3 sequence (DNA): TGTGCCAGCAGCTTCGGGACTAGCACCTACGAGCAGTACTTC.

The chain couples TRBV2 to TRBJ1-1; D is unclear. The CDR3 length is 14 residues. Deletions cut 4 bases from V and 0 bases from J, with 9 bases between. CDR1 and CDR2 from the germline V gene are SNHLY and FYNNEI. The chain's CDR3 is CASSVSALNTEAFF. CDR3 DNA: TGTGCCAGCAGTGTATCGGCGTTGAACACTGAAGCTTTCTTT.

This clone has just one count. The chain combines TRBV6-1 with TRBJ1-1; TRBD1 matches at 8 bases. The length of the CDR3 is 15 residues. Germline CDR1 MNHNS, CDR2 SASEGT. V was clipped by 4 bases and J by 4 bases; unmatched bases: 8. DNA for the CDR3: TGTGCCAGCAGTGTGACAGGGGACGGGAGCACTGAAGCTTTCTTT. Encoded protein: CASSVTGDGSTEAFF.

The chain uses TRBV2 and TRBJ2-7; 10 nucleotides agree with TRBD2. CDR1 and CDR2 (germline): SNHLY, FYNNEI. The CDR3 runs to 15 residues. The V and J ends lost 4 bases and 6 bases, in that order; junction bases with no gene match: 9. For the CDR3, the DNA is TGTGCCAGCAGTGCTAGCGGGAGCAATTGGGTCGAGCAGTACTTC. This encodes CASSASGSNWVEQYF.

This clone was observed a single time. In the same sample, other DNA sequences code for this CDR3. This chain links TRBV27 with TRBJ1-2; D possibly corresponds to TRBD1 (6 bases). Trimming took 8 bases from V and 6 from J, leaving 13 bases between them. In germline, CDR1 is MNHEY, CDR2 SMNVEV (reference sequence). The CDR3 spans 12 residues. The CDR3: CASRGQAHGYTF. The CDR3 DNA reads TGTGCCAGCCGGGGACAAGCCCATGGCTACACCTTC.

The gene calls are TRBV27 and TRBJ1-5; 9 bases align to TRBD1. The germline V gene encodes CDR1 MNHEY and CDR2 SMNVEV (reference sequence). V lost 6 bases and J lost 4; bases outside the gene matches: 1. The CDR3 is 13 residues long. The DNA for the CDR3 is TGTGCCAGCAGAGGACAGGGGAATCAGCCCCAGCATTTT. As protein: CASRGQGNQPQHF.

Only one count was recorded for this clone. The rearrangement joins TRBV7-3 to TRBJ2-7; the match to TRBD1 covers 8 bases. J lost 5 bases, V lost 2 bases, and 11 bases had no gene match. Germline CDR1 reads SGHTA; CDR2 reads FQGTGA. The CDR3 is made up of 16 amino acids. In DNA, the CDR3 is TGTGCCAGCAGCTTAGCCCTGGGACAGGTTACGGACGAGCAGTACTTC. It is translated as CASSLALGQVTDEQYF.

This clone was recorded once. The rearrangement joins TRBV27 to TRBJ1-1; 8 bases match TRBD1. The germline V gene encodes CDR1 MNHEY and CDR2 SMNVEV (reference sequence). The V segment lost 1 base and the J segment 7 bases; nucleotides outside the gene matches: 5. The length of the CDR3 is 14 residues. The CDR3 nucleotides are TGTGCCAGCAGTTTATACAGGGGGAAGATTGAAGCTTTCTTT. This encodes CASSLYRGKIEAFF.